The next 32 T cell receptor beta chains were all read from a single sample in a study of blood T cell repertoires in COVID-19. Only in-frame clones appear in the TCRdb table, and some are missing; sequencing was by immunoSEQ multiplex PCR. The sample contains hundreds of thousands of clones, around nine tenths of which appear only once. Input material: peripheral blood. These TCRs come from a woman in her forties who had recovered from COVID-19.

This chain links TRBV5-1 with TRBJ2-1; 7 nucleotides align to TRBD1. Germline values: CDR1 SGHRS, CDR2 YFSETQ. CDR3 length: 15 amino acids. J gave up 8 bases and V 3 bases, and 11 bases lay outside the gene matches. This chain's CDR3 is CASSWSVGDSDEQFF. CDR3 nucleotide sequence: TGCGCCAGCAGCTGGAGTGTTGGGGACAGTGATGAGCAGTTCTTC.

This chain uses TRBV19 with TRBJ2-7; D is undetermined. In germline, CDR1 is LNHDA, CDR2 SQIVND (reference sequence). The ends were cut back, 0 bases at V and 2 bases at J, with 8 bases in the middle. This CDR3 contains 14 residues. Written as DNA, the CDR3 is TGTGCCAGTAGTATAGACTACAGCACCTACGAGCAGTACTTC. It encodes CASSIDYSTYEQYF.

V usage is TRBV30 and J usage is TRBJ1-5; no firm D call. Looked up from germline, CDR1 is GTSNPN and CDR2 is SVGIG (reference sequence). The length of the CDR3 is 13 residues. V was pared by 3 bases and J by 2 bases, with 8 bases between. CDR3 loop: CAWRKEGNQPQHF. CDR3 coding DNA: TGTGCCTGGAGGAAGGAGGGCAATCAGCCCCAGCATTTT.

This clone was recorded only once. This chain links TRBV9 with TRBJ2-1; 7 positions agree with TRBD1. Germline values: CDR1 SGDLS, CDR2 YYNGEE. Germline trimming cut 3 bases from V and 12 bases from J; bases unmatched to any gene: 3. CDR3 length equals 11 residues. In nucleotides, the CDR3 is TGTGCCAGCAGCGCCTCAGGGGGGCAGTTCTTC. It specifies CASSASGGQFF.

This clone was detected once. The chain combines TRBV19 with TRBJ1-3; 7 bases align to TRBD1. This CDR3 region has 15 residues. Germline CDR1 LNHDA, CDR2 SQIVND (reference sequence). Germline trimming cut 6 bases from V and 4 bases from J; bases unmatched to any gene: 9. CDR3 bases: TGTGCCAGTAGGCTTTACGGGACAGAAGGAAACACCATATATTTT. Translation: CASRLYGTEGNTIYF.

The chain joins TRBV20-1 to TRBJ2-7; D not certain. The germline CDR1 and CDR2 sequences are DFQATT and SNEGSKA (reference sequence). Trimming cost V 3 bases and J 2 bases, with 11 bases left between them. This CDR3 comprises 13 residues. The CDR3 nucleotides read TGCAGTGCTAGTAACAGAGCCCCCTACGAGCAGTACTTC. It yields the protein CSASNRAPYEQYF.

The chain employs TRBV5-1 and TRBJ1-2; weak D call: TRBD1 (5 bases). V was pared by 2 bases and J by 7 bases, with 24 bases between. Germline CDR1 and CDR2: SGHRS and YFSETQ. This CDR3 contains 17 residues. CDR3 in DNA: TGCGCCAGCAGCTTTGGAGACACGGGGGAGGCGGTAATTGGCTACACCTTC. It is translated as CASSFGDTGEAVIGYTF.

This rearrangement joins TRBV28 to TRBJ2-1; possibly TRBD2 for D (5 bases). Germline loops: CDR1 MDHEN, CDR2 SYDVKM. V dropped 7 bases and J dropped 3 bases, with 10 bases sitting between them. This CDR3 contains 13 residues. CDR3 nucleotides: TGTGCCAGCACCCCGGCGGGCTACAATGAGCAGTTCTTC. This codes for CASTPAGYNEQFF.

The J gene is TRBJ1-3, the V gene TRBV11-1, with a weak D call TRBD1 (5 bases). Germline-derived CDR1 and CDR2 are SGHAT and FQDESV (reference sequence). Trimming removed 7 bases at V and 0 bases at J, with 13 bases between. The CDR3 sequence is 15 residues long. CDR3 bases: TGTGCCAGCACAAGGGGCCTATTCTCTGGAAACACCATATATTTT. This encodes CASTRGLFSGNTIYF.

V is TRBV18 and J is TRBJ2-3; 9 bases align to TRBD1. After removal of 3 bases from V and 3 bases from J, the junction contained 7 bases not matched to a gene. Germline V CDR1 and CDR2: KGHSH, LQKENI. The CDR3 loop spans 16 amino acids. Written as DNA, the CDR3 is TGTGCCAGCTCACCCCAGGGGACAGGGAGGACAGATACGCAGTATTTT. This gives the protein CASSPQGTGRTDTQYF.

The V and J genes are TRBV11-3 and TRBJ2-2, with D maybe TRBD1 (8 bases). Deletions cut 4 bases from V and 5 bases from J, with 14 bases between. There are 15 residues in the CDR3. Germline values: CDR1 SGHNT, CDR2 YENEEA. The CDR3 region is CASSYRGGITGELFF. CDR3 bases: TGTGCCAGCAGCTACAGGGGGGGTATAACCGGGGAGCTGTTTTTT.

The CDR3 spells CASSFATSQETQYF. The CDR3 nucleotides are TGTGCCAGCAGTTTCGCGACTTCCCAAGAGACCCAGTACTTC. This chain joins TRBV28 and TRBJ2-5; D is unclear. The CDR3 consists of 14 residues. Germline CDR1 and CDR2: MDHEN and SYDVKM. V lost 3 bases and J lost 1, with 9 bases in between.

This chain uses TRBV19 with TRBJ1-2, with D possibly TRBD1 on 6 matching bases. CDR1 LNHDA and CDR2 SQIVND come from the germline V gene (reference sequence). V was cut by 4 bases and J by 3 bases, with 18 bases left in between. CDR3 size: 16 residues. The CDR3 spells CASSSVVDRTYYGYTF. The CDR3 nucleotides read TGTGCCAGTAGTAGCGTGGTCGACAGGACATACTATGGCTACACCTTC.

The chain combines TRBV4-2 with TRBJ2-3, with 9 positions matching TRBD2. The CDR3 runs 16 residues. The ends lost 0 bases at V and 4 bases at J; junction bases unmatched: 5. The V gene's germline CDR1 is LGHNA and CDR2 YNFKEQ. The CDR3 loop is CASSQEDSGGPDTQYF. The CDR3 bases are TGTGCCAGCAGCCAAGAAGATAGCGGGGGCCCAGATACGCAGTATTTT.

The chain employs TRBV9 and TRBJ2-1, with 7 bases matching TRBD2. This CDR3 spans 18 amino acids. The V and J ends lost 3 bases and 3 bases, in that order; junction bases with no gene match: 15. Germline CDR1 SGDLS, CDR2 YYNGEE. For the CDR3, the DNA is TGTGCCAGCAGCGGAGTTTCAAAGGGGCGGGGGAGCTACAATGAGCAGTTCTTC. As protein: CASSGVSKGRGSYNEQFF.

This clone came up once. The chain carries TRBV7-3 and TRBJ2-2; 9 nucleotides match TRBD1. Trimming took 4 bases from V and 5 from J; bases not matched to a gene: 5. The CDR3 runs to 15 residues. Germline values: CDR1 SGHTA, CDR2 FQGTGA. Written as DNA, the CDR3 is TGTGCCAGCAGCTCCTGGACAGGGGTGACCGGGGAGCTGTTTTTT. Its translation is CASSSWTGVTGELFF. The full variable domain, in which reference TRBV7-3 and TRBJ2-2 provide the parts outside the CDR3, is GAGVSQTPSNKVTEKGKYVELRCDPISGHTALYWYRQSLGQGPEFLIYFQGTGAADDSGLPNDRFFAVRPEGSVSTLKIQRTERGDSAVYLCASSSWTGVTGELFFGEGSRLTVL.

The sample holds one count of this clone. The J gene is TRBJ2-7, the V gene TRBV15, with 7 bases identical to TRBD1. The CDR3 is 15 residues long. V lost 3 bases to trimming and J lost 4 bases; unmatched junction nucleotides: 9. Germline values: CDR1 LNHNV, CDR2 YYDKDF (reference sequence). The CDR3 here is CATSRENRGPYEQYF. CDR3 in DNA: TGTGCCACCAGCAGGGAAAACAGGGGACCTTACGAGCAGTACTTC.

This clone was recorded only once. This chain joins TRBV7-9 and TRBJ2-2, with 8 bases aligning to TRBD1. Germline CDR1 and CDR2: SEHNR and FQNEAQ (reference sequence). CDR3 length equals 16 residues. Unmatched junction bases numbered 4, after V lost 4 bases and J lost 0 bases. The CDR3 loop reads CASSSGQGTNTGELFF. The CDR3, as DNA: TGTGCCAGCAGCTCCGGACAGGGTACGAACACCGGGGAGCTGTTTTTT. Variable domain in full (rest from reference TRBV7-9 and TRBJ2-2): DTGVSQNPRHKITKRGQNVTFRCDPISEHNRLYWYRQTLGQGPEFLTYFQNEAQLEKSRLLSDRFSAERPKGSFSTLEIQRTEQGDSAMYLCASSSGQGTNTGELFFGEGSRLTVL.

This clone has more than one count but fewer than ten. The gene calls are TRBV10-1 and TRBJ1-3; 7 bases fit TRBD1. J gave up 4 bases and V 2 bases, and 5 bases lay outside the gene matches. The CDR3 is 15 residues long. Germline CDR1 WNHNN, CDR2 SYGVQD (reference sequence). CDR3 sequence: CASSEQTGWGNTIYF. The CDR3, as DNA: TGCGCCAGCAGTGAGCAGACAGGGTGGGGAAACACCATATATTTT.

The chain employs TRBV30 and TRBJ1-4; TRBD1 matches at 7 bases. The V segment lost 8 bases and the J segment 0 bases; nucleotides outside the gene matches: 9. CDR1 is GTSNPN and CDR2 is SVGIG in the germline V gene (reference sequence). CDR3 size: 15 residues. CDR3 nucleotide sequence: TGTGCCAGAGGGGCAGGGGGTCCAACTAATGAAAAACTGTTTTTT. As protein: CARGAGGPTNEKLFF. Using reference TRBV30 and TRBJ1-4 for the parts outside the CDR3, the full variable domain is SQTIHQWPATLVQPVGSPLSLECTVEGTSNPNLYWYRQAAGRGLQLLFYSVGIGQISSEVPQNLSASRPQDRQFILSSKKLLLSDSGFYLCARGAGGPTNEKLFFGSGTQLSVL.

This clone appeared once. The chain has TRBV7-8 and TRBJ2-2; no firm D call. The CDR3 sequence is 14 residues long. The germline V and J ends were trimmed by 8 bases and 5 bases, with 15 bases remaining between them. From germline, CDR1 is SGHVS and CDR2 FQNEAQ. CDR3 nucleotide sequence: TGTGCCAGCTCCCCAACTGCGGTAACCGGGGAGCTGTTTTTT. It encodes CASSPTAVTGELFF.

This clone came up once. J is TRBJ1-1 and V is TRBV5-1, with 7 bases that match TRBD1. The CDR3 sequence is 15 residues long. J was trimmed by 1 base and V by 2 bases; bases with no gene match: 5. Germline V gene lookup returns CDR1 SGHRS and CDR2 YFSETQ. The CDR3: CASSFIRTGNTEAFF. The CDR3 DNA is TGCGCCAGCAGCTTCATTCGGACAGGGAACACTGAAGCTTTCTTT.

The chain links TRBV9 to TRBJ1-6; D remains ambiguous. The V and J ends lost 6 bases and 9 bases respectively, with 10 bases between them. The CDR3 length is 12 residues. Germline CDR1 reads SGDLS; CDR2 reads YYNGEE. The CDR3 here is CASTNTGSPLHF. The CDR3 bases are TGTGCCAGCACAAACACGGGTTCACCCCTCCACTTT.

CDR3 residues: CASTGRGGSGNTIYF. Here the CDR3 DNA reads TGTGCCAGCACCGGGAGAGGAGGATCTGGAAACACCATATATTTT. The chain links TRBV6-6 to TRBJ1-3; D gene unclear. The CDR3 runs 15 residues. Trimming took off 7 bases at V and 1 base at J, with 14 bases between the two ends. CDR1 is MNHNY and CDR2 is SVGAGI in the germline V gene (reference sequence).

The chain combines TRBV9 with TRBJ2-7, with TRBD2 matching 11 bases. CDR1 and CDR2 (germline): SGDLS, YYNGEE. V lost 2 bases to trimming and J lost 0 bases; unmatched junction nucleotides: 10. This CDR3 is built from 18 residues. The CDR3 DNA follows: TGTGCCAGCAGCGTGGGACTAGCGGAATCACTAGGCTCCTACGAGCAGTACTTC. This gives the protein CASSVGLAESLGSYEQYF.

The table lists this clone with a few counts. V gene TRBV28 combines with J gene TRBJ2-4, with 8 bases aligning to TRBD2. Germline CDR1 is MDHEN and CDR2 is SYDVKM. The J segment lost 9 bases and the V segment lost 4 bases, leaving 11 bases of the junction unmatched. The CDR3 consists of 15 residues. This CDR3 is CASSSRGTSGAIQYF. The DNA for the CDR3 is TGTGCCAGCAGTTCACGGGGGACTAGTGGAGCCATTCAGTACTTC.

The chain combines TRBV7-2 with TRBJ1-6, with D perhaps TRBD1 (5 bases). CDR1 is SGHTA and CDR2 is FQGNSA in the germline V gene. The CDR3 is 15 residues long. V was cut by 2 bases and J by 0 bases, with 5 bases left in between. CDR3 bases: TGTGCCAGCAGCTTAACAGGCTCCTATAATTCACCCCTCCACTTT. Residues: CASSLTGSYNSPLHF.

The chain employs TRBV4-2 and TRBJ1-5; 8 bases are a match to TRBD1. V lost 4 bases, J lost 1 base, and 6 bases stayed unmatched. In germline, CDR1 is LGHNA, CDR2 YNFKEQ. This CDR3 contains 16 residues. The CDR3 sequence: CASSPQGAGSNQPQHF. CDR3 sequence (DNA): TGTGCCAGCAGCCCCCAGGGGGCAGGGAGCAATCAGCCCCAGCATTTT.

This chain connects TRBV19 to TRBJ2-6, with D uncertain. Germline V gene data show CDR1 as LNHDA and CDR2 as SQIVND (reference sequence). This CDR3 comprises 16 residues. V dropped 5 bases and J dropped 0 bases, with 11 bases sitting between them. This CDR3 is CASSAARYSGANVLTF. The CDR3 region has the DNA TGTGCCAGTAGTGCCGCCCGGTACTCTGGGGCCAACGTCCTGACTTTC.

In its sample, this clone was seen a few times. The chain links TRBV6-2 or TRBV6-3 to TRBJ2-1; TRBD2 might be the D (5 bases). CDR3 length: 16 amino acids. Per germline, CDR1 MNHEY and CDR2 SVGEGT. V lost 5 bases and J lost 0, with 14 bases in between. CDR3 bases: TGTGCCAGCAGTCACCGGACGGGGAGCTCCTACAATGAGCAGTTCTTC. Protein sequence: CASSHRTGSSYNEQFF.

In DNA form, the CDR3 reads TGTGCCAGCAGCTCTCCCGGGACAGGGCAGGGCGACTATGGCTACACCTTC. Its protein is CASSSPGTGQGDYGYTF. The chain recombines TRBV7-3 with TRBJ1-2; the match to TRBD1 covers 9 bases. CDR1 is SGHTA, CDR2 FQGTGA, per germline. The CDR3 runs 17 residues. J gave up 3 bases and V 4 bases, and 12 bases lay outside the gene matches.

The V call is TRBV18, the J call TRBJ2-7; D may be TRBD2 (6 bases). Trimming pared 0 bases from V and 2 bases from J, leaving 8 bases between. CDR1 and CDR2 (germline): KGHSH, LQKENI. The CDR3 has 14 amino acids. The CDR3 spells CASSPPGLPYEQYF. CDR3 DNA sequence: TGTGCCAGCTCACCACCGGGACTCCCCTACGAGCAGTACTTC.